This T cell receptor (beta chain) comes out of a study of response to subunit inactivated influenza vaccine (dated by TCRdb to 2017 to 2018). Study-wide context: The study used deep quantitative T cell receptor repertoire profiling to track responses to a trivalent subunit inactivated influenza vaccine. Summary of the overall study and its limitations: According to the authors, only a limited number of new T cells may be recruited by each seasonal influenza vaccination.

Reading from cysteine to phenylalanine, the CDR3 counts 15 amino acids. Of all the DNA, just the CDR3 is kept, 45 bases in frame from base 1. V is pared back by 0 bases and J by 3 bases, with 10 bases lying between the germline termini. The germline V gene gives CDR1 as MRHNA and CDR2 as SNTAGT. The table lists this clonotype with a few counts. What antigen it recognizes has not been identified. The sample holds no much larger clone one base away, and base qualities are not on file. Reading the label with the study, this specimen's time point is: more than 35 days after influenza vaccine administration. To prepare the library, RT-PCR was applied. Sequencer: Illumina HiSeq 2500. TCRdb's own reprocessing of the public reads used fastp at Q25 and MiXCR and kept productive beta chains. Here each entry gathers all rows of one CDR3 protein and keeps the most common genes and DNA. The sample table records roughly 460,000 distinct CDR3 sequences; 9.5% to 13% of these occur just once. The ten largest make up about an eighth of the sample.

Source: PBMCs from blood, taken about 6 weeks after vaccination. The chain was built from TRBV6-4 and TRBJ2-3, and the D gene may be TRBD1, 5 bases matching. The TCR was taken from a man aged 50 or older who received an inactivated influenza vaccine. Donor details come from another sample of the same person, matched by shared clones. The CDR3 is CASSDSQGSTDTQYF. The base sequence is TGTGCCAGCAGTGACTCCCAGGGTAGTACAGATACGCAGTATTTT.